The clone carrying this T cell receptor (beta chain) has ten or more counts. These data come from a study of T cells in Graves' hyperthyroidism and ophthalmopathy. At the level of the study: Once the initial diagnosis was made, peripheral blood was obtained before any treatment.

The CDR3 contains 12 residues. Trimming left V 4 bases short and J 8 bases short, with 11 bases between. With duration under 3 months, ophthalmopathy was active: Clinical Activity Score at least 3, NOSPECS at least 4. It was uncontrolled infection, other autoimmune disease, pregnancy or lactation that excluded patients. RNA transcripts were the template for amplifying TCR beta CDR3 regions. When the TCR CDR3 underwent first-round RT-PCR, the HTBI primer set was used. TCRdb re-analysed the multiplex PCR reads in MiXCR, keeping a single row per CDR3 protein. The data contain roughly 530,000 distinct CDR3 sequences, approximately 17% of them singletons.

The source of this sequence is a young woman with Graves' ophthalmopathy. The chain links TRBV12-3 or TRBV12-4 to TRBJ1-2; D is undetermined. Sequencing used blood. CDR3 nucleotides: TGTGCCAGCAGTTCAACCGACCGAGGCTACACCTTC. This translates into CASSSTDRGYTF.